This passage covers 6 T cell receptor beta chains from one sample sequenced in a study of tumor-infiltrating lymphocytes in primary liver carcinoma. It was unsorted whole blood that yielded blood RNA, and germline DNA was also extracted. Synthesis of TCR beta cDNA was carried out from 450 to 650 ng total RNA with a constant-region primer. ARM-PCR was slightly modified, and three nested multiplex PCR rounds with it gave rise to the TCR beta libraries. Use of TRBV1-TRBV30 forward primers with a C-beta reverse primer characterized the first two PCR rounds, which lasted approximately 11 cycles each. Each CDR3 protein gets one entry after TCRdb re-called the multiplex PCR reads with MiXCR. The sample shows over 250,000 distinct CDR3 sequences, roughly 60% of them seen only once. Sequencing was carried out using peripheral blood. These TCRs come from a woman in her thirties with primary liver carcinoma and hepatitis B virus infection.

This clonotype has just one count. J is TRBJ2-7 and V is TRBV2, with TRBD1 as a possible D gene (6 bases). CDR3 size: 15 residues. Germline V gene sequence: CDR1 SNHLY, CDR2 FYNNEI. The ends were cut back, 3 bases at V and 5 bases at J, with 17 bases in the middle. In DNA, the CDR3 is TGTGCCAGCAGTGATTCGAGGGGGAGTACGAACGAGCAGTACTTC. This codes for CASSDSRGSTNEQYF.

This sequence joins TRBV20-1 and TRBJ2-3; D ambiguous. Between the trimmed V and J ends, which lost 6 bases and 0 bases, there was a span of 13 bases. Germline lookup yields CDR1 DFQATT and CDR2 SNEGSKA (reference sequence). This CDR3 contains 14 residues. The CDR3: CSATHTLSTDTQYF. In nucleotides, the CDR3 is TGCAGTGCGACCCATACGTTAAGCACAGATACGCAGTATTTT.

This chain links TRBV4-1 with TRBJ2-7; D might be TRBD1 or TRBD2, each matching 5 bases. The V end was cut by 0 bases, the J end by 2 bases, with 11 bases between. Germline V gene sequence: CDR1 MGHRA, CDR2 YSYEKL. This CDR3 has 15 residues. The CDR3 sequence: CASSQERQGPYEQYF. The CDR3 DNA sequence: TGCGCCAGCAGCCAAGAACGTCAGGGACCCTACGAGCAGTACTTC.

Many counts were recorded for this clonotype. CDR3 in amino acids: CASSLHAGVCESSYNEQFF. Written as DNA, the CDR3 is TGTGCCAGCAGCTTACATGCAGGGGTTTGTGAGAGCTCCTACAATGAGCAGTTCTTC. The chain recombines TRBV11-1 with TRBJ2-1; maybe TRBD1 (6 bases). Trimming removed 2 bases from V and 0 bases from J, with 20 bases in between. Per the germline V gene, CDR1 is SGHAT and CDR2 is FQDESV (reference sequence). This CDR3 comprises 19 residues.

This CDR3 reads CASCGTSGLNEQFF. CDR3 bases: TGCGCCAGCTGTGGGACTAGTGGACTCAATGAGCAGTTCTTC. V is TRBV10-2 and J is TRBJ2-1, with 8 bases aligning to TRBD2. With V trimmed by 8 bases and J by 6 bases, 9 bases remained unmatched. The CDR3 loop spans 14 amino acids. Germline assignment: CDR1 WSHSY and CDR2 SAAADI.

This clonotype was seen only once. Just one base apart from a much larger clone, this may be a read error. This sequence joins TRBV12-3 or TRBV12-4 and TRBJ2-1; TRBD2 aligns across 8 bases. This CDR3 region has 15 residues. The CDR3 sequence: CASSAGLGSYDEQFF. The CDR3 coding sequence is TGTGCCAGCAGCGCGGGACTAGGGTCCTACGATGAGCAGTTCTTC.